A single sample gave rise to the 10 T cell receptor beta chains below, sequenced in a study of cytomegalovirus exposure and HLA in healthy donors. Use of 60 Vbeta and 13 Jbeta primers characterized the PCR. Clones were read by immunoSEQ multiplex PCR, and TCRdb kept only the in-frame ones, dropping some. The data contain some 110,000 clones, 60% to 75% of them singletons. The sample comprised PBMCs. These receptors originate from a woman aged 45 to 65 in good health and CMV-seropositive.

This clone was seen more than once but under ten times. V gene TRBV28 combines with J gene TRBJ2-1; 13 bases fit TRBD2. The CDR3 has 15 residues. The V and J ends lost 11 bases and 5 bases, in that order; junction bases with no gene match: 9. CDR1 and CDR2 from the germline V gene are MDHEN and SYDVKM. CDR3 nucleotide sequence: TGTGCCGGGGACTTCGGGACTAGCGGGGACAATGAGCAGTTCTTC. It codes for CAGDFGTSGDNEQFF.

The rearrangement uses TRBV2 and TRBJ1-4; TRBD1 matches at 9 bases. The CDR3 loop spans 15 amino acids. Germline V gene data show CDR1 as SNHLY and CDR2 as FYNNEI. Unmatched junction bases numbered 11, after V lost 7 bases and J lost 8 bases. CDR3 coding DNA: TGTGCCAGCATTTTAGAGGACAGGGGTGGCGAAAAACTGTTTTTT. It encodes CASILEDRGGEKLFF.

The V gene is TRBV29-1, the J gene TRBJ2-1; no firm D call. The V gene lost 6 bases and the J gene lost 6 bases, with 15 bases spanning the gap. Germline V CDR1 and CDR2: SQVTM, ANQGSEA. The CDR3 length is 13 residues. CDR3 amino acids: CSVGPRSLNEQFF. Written as DNA, the CDR3 is TGCAGCGTGGGTCCGAGGAGCCTCAATGAGCAGTTCTTC.

Only one count was recorded for this clone. The rearrangement joins TRBV11-3 to TRBJ2-1, with D tentatively TRBD2 (6 bases). V lost 5 bases and J lost 4, with 12 bases in between. The CDR3 contains 14 residues. Germline V lookup: CDR1 SGHNT, CDR2 YENEEA. CDR3 loop: CASSPGGVYNEQFF. The CDR3 DNA follows: TGTGCCAGCAGCCCGGGCGGGGTTTACAATGAGCAGTTCTTC.

The V call is TRBV19, the J call TRBJ1-2; D remains ambiguous. The CDR3 extends over 11 amino acids. The V gene lost 5 bases and the J gene lost 8 bases, with 9 bases spanning the gap. Germline CDR1 LNHDA, CDR2 SQIVND (reference sequence). The CDR3 sequence: CASSVGGGYTF. In nucleotides, the CDR3 is TGTGCCAGTAGTGTAGGAGGCGGCTACACCTTC.

The chain uses TRBV5-1 and TRBJ2-7; tentatively, D is TRBD1 (6 bases). CDR3 size: 14 residues. Trimming shortened V by 0 bases and J by 2 bases, and 9 bases separated the two germline ends. CDR1 is SGHRS, CDR2 YFSETQ, per germline. The CDR3 sequence: CASSLETGPYEQYF. As DNA, the CDR3 is TGCGCCAGCAGCTTGGAGACAGGCCCCTACGAGCAGTACTTC.

This rearrangement joins TRBV28 to TRBJ1-5; unclear D gene. From germline, CDR1 is MDHEN and CDR2 SYDVKM. This CDR3 comprises 11 residues. Trimming took off 4 bases at V and 9 bases at J, with 7 bases between the two ends. The CDR3 sequence: CASSSVPPQHF. The CDR3 DNA reads TGTGCCAGCAGTTCTGTTCCGCCCCAGCATTTT. The entire variable domain, with the rest obtained from reference TRBV28 and TRBJ1-5, is as follows: DVKVTQSSRYLVKRTGEKVFLECVQDMDHENMFWYRQDPGLGLRLIYFSYDVKMKEKGDIPEGYSVSREKKERFSLILESASTNQTSMYLCASSSVPPQHFGDGTRLSIL.

Comment on this clone: The junction shows a germline mismatch at one end, possibly a read error. CDR3 in amino acids: CASSTSGDRGDF. CDR3 nucleotide sequence: TGCGCCAGCAGCACCTCCGGGGACAGGGGGGACTTC. The chain has TRBV5-1 and TRBJ2-5; 11 nucleotides agree with TRBD1. The CDR3 is 12 residues long. Germline lookup yields CDR1 SGHRS and CDR2 YFSETQ.

The chain recombines TRBV5-1 with TRBJ2-7; 7 bases are shared with TRBD1. Germline values: CDR1 SGHRS, CDR2 YFSETQ. V lost 4 bases and J lost 5; bases outside the gene matches: 6. The CDR3 sequence is 13 residues long. The CDR3 sequence: CASSPTTGNEQYF. CDR3 DNA sequence: TGCGCCAGCAGCCCGACGACAGGGAACGAGCAGTACTTC.

The chain employs TRBV28 and TRBJ2-1; 8 nucleotides match TRBD2. Trimming at V came to 3 bases and at J to 5 bases, leaving 6 bases not matched to a gene. CDR1 is MDHEN and CDR2 is SYDVKM in the germline V gene. The CDR3 has 15 amino acids. The CDR3 reads CASSFPGGHHNEQFF. Written as DNA, the CDR3 is TGTGCCAGCAGTTTCCCGGGGGGGCACCACAATGAGCAGTTCTTC.